The 7 T cell receptor beta chains below come from one sample, sequenced in a study of cytomegalovirus exposure and HLA in healthy donors. The PCR employed 60 Vbeta primers together with 13 Jbeta primers. The method was immunoSEQ multiplex PCR; TCRdb's version includes in-frame clones alone and lacks a portion of them. In the table there are over 150,000 clones, roughly 85% of which are singletons. The specimen was PBMCs. These receptor sequences come from a male donor in good health and CMV-seropositive.

The chain carries TRBV11-2 and TRBJ1-2; tentative D call: TRBD1 (6 bases). Deletions cut 4 bases from V and 6 bases from J, with 24 bases between. The CDR3 has 17 residues. Germline lookup yields CDR1 SGHAT and CDR2 FQNNGV. Here the CDR3 reads CASSSSGRSQGINGYTF. The DNA for the CDR3 is TGTGCCAGCAGCTCCAGCGGTCGGTCCCAGGGGATAAATGGCTACACCTTC.

In its sample, this clone was seen a few times. The V and J genes are TRBV5-6 and TRBJ2-5, with TRBD1 as a possible D gene (5 bases). CDR1 and CDR2 from the germline V gene are SGHDT and YYEEEE. Trimming pared 4 bases from V and 8 bases from J, leaving 15 bases between. This CDR3 contains 13 residues. The CDR3 sequence: CASSLLDTLTQYF. The DNA for the CDR3 is TGTGCCAGCAGCCTTCTGGACACTTTAACCCAGTACTTC.

This rearrangement joins TRBV30 to TRBJ1-4; possibly TRBD1 for D (5 bases). There are 15 residues in the CDR3. Germline lookup yields CDR1 GTSNPN and CDR2 SVGIG (reference sequence). Between the trimmed V and J ends, which lost 0 bases and 5 bases, there was a span of 13 bases. For the CDR3, the DNA is TGTGCCTGGAGTGTAGGGGCCCGGCCAAATGAAAAACTGTTTTTT. It is translated as CAWSVGARPNEKLFF.

V and J are TRBV18 and TRBJ2-5; tentatively, D is TRBD1 (5 bases). This CDR3 is built from 13 residues. Trimming stripped 3 bases from V and 2 bases from J, with 7 bases between. Germline values: CDR1 KGHSH, CDR2 LQKENI. CDR3 region: CASSPAGQETQYF. As DNA, the CDR3 is TGTGCCAGCTCACCTGCAGGGCAAGAGACCCAGTACTTC.

The chain couples TRBV5-4 to TRBJ2-2; D is perhaps TRBD2 (5 bases). V was pared by 2 bases and J by 7 bases, with 15 bases between. Germline lookup yields CDR1 SGHNT and CDR2 YYREEE (reference sequence). The CDR3 has 15 residues. In nucleotides, the CDR3 is TGTGCCAGCAGCTTCGGAGGACTTTCGGTCGGGGAGCTGTTTTTT. Its protein product is CASSFGGLSVGELFF. Combining the CDR3 with reference TRBV5-4 and TRBJ2-2 gives the whole variable domain ETGVTQSPTHLIKTRGQQVTLRCSSQSGHNTVSWYQQALGQGPQFIFQYYREEENGRGNFPPRFSGLQFPNYSSELNVNALELDDSALYLCASSFGGLSVGELFFGEGSRLTVL.

The gene calls are TRBV28 and TRBJ2-5, with D tentatively TRBD1 (5 bases). The germline V and J ends were trimmed by 3 bases and 0 bases, with 14 bases remaining between them. The CDR3 sequence is 16 residues long. Germline V gene lookup returns CDR1 MDHEN and CDR2 SYDVKM. CDR3 sequence: CASSFDSLKYQETQYF. The CDR3 bases are TGTGCCAGCAGTTTCGACAGTTTGAAATACCAAGAGACCCAGTACTTC.

The rearrangement links TRBV5-5 to TRBJ1-1; 11 bases align to TRBD1. The germline CDR1 and CDR2 sequences are SGHKS and YYEKEE (reference sequence). V trimming: 5 bases; J trimming: 4 bases; junction bases outside the gene matches: 7. The CDR3 runs to 15 residues. The CDR3 is CASRAGTGGITEAFF. The CDR3 region has the DNA TGTGCCAGCAGAGCCGGGACAGGGGGTATCACTGAAGCTTTCTTT.